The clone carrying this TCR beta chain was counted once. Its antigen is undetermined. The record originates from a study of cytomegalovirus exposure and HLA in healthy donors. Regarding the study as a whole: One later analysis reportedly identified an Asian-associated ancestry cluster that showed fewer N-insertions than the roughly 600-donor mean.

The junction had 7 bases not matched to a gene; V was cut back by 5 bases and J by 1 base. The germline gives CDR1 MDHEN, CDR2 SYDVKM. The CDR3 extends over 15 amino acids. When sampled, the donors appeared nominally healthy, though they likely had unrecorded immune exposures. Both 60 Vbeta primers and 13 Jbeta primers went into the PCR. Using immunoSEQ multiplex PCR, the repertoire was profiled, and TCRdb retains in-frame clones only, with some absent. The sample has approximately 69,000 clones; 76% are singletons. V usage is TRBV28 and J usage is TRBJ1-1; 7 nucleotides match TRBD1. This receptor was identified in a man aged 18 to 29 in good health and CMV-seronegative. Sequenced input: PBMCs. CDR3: CASSPQTGRNTEAFF. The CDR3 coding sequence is TGTGCCAGCAGTCCCCAGACAGGGAGGAACACTGAAGCTTTCTTT.